This entry concerns a single T cell receptor beta chain. This clonotype was detected only a few times. What this receptor recognizes is not known. Base qualities are missing; no much larger clone stands one base away. The instrument given in TCRdb is Illumina HiSeq 1500. TCRdb took the public reads, trimmed them with fastp at Q25, ran MiXCR for clone calling and kept in-frame beta chains. Under each unique CDR3 protein, matching rows form one entry showing the most common genes and DNA. In this sample the table shows about 890,000 distinct CDR3 sequences, roughly 30% of which occur a single time. The ten largest clonotypes hold about 14% of the sample. For this chain, trimming is 1 base at the V end and 6 bases at the J end, and the number of junction bases without a gene match is 4. Taken from the germline V gene (reference sequence), the CDR1 and CDR2 loops are LNHNV and YYDKDF. The CDR3 goes from the cysteine to the phenylalanine over 15 residues. The entry retains the CDR3 DNA only, 45 bases that are in frame from base 1.

This entry is derived from a study of T cell repertoires in cytomegalovirus infection (dated by TCRdb to between 2019 and 2020). Study-level background: Recently identified HLA-C-restricted CMV epitopes, whose presentation resists viral immunomodulation, were targeted by peptide stimulations together with well-studied HLA-B-restricted epitopes. The HLA type of each donor mattered for the analysis, because public TCR beta signatures pointed to carriage of CMV infection along with the matching HLA type. What the authors observed across the whole study: In the ex vivo response, HLA-C-restricted CMV-specific TCR beta clonotypes were dominant, and in two of eight donors the single most frequent clonotype came from this HLA-C-restricted group. Carriers of CMV infection plus the relevant HLA type were discriminated by the cumulative frequency of public TCR beta family members in the study cohort and in an independent roughly 370-donor cohort.

Sample treatment or condition, as interpreted from the label and publication: in vitro stimulation with specific CMV peptide epitopes to enrich CMV-specific T cells. The input for sequencing was cultured CD8+ T cells from PBMCs, taken from culture after CMV antigen stimulation. This receptor was taken from a human donor in good health (CMV status not recorded). Some clones in this sample may be carry-over from other donors' samples. The chain employs TRBV15 and TRBJ2-1, and 9 junctional nucleotides match TRBD2. The CDR3 in this case is CATSRVGLAGNEQFF. The bases are TGTGCCACCAGCAGAGTGGGACTAGCAGGCAATGAGCAGTTCTTC. This CDR3, with the reference TRBV15 and TRBJ2-1 proteins standing in past its ends, gives the full variable domain DAMVIQNPRYQVTQFGKPVTLSCSQTLNHNVMYWYQQKSSQAPKLLFHYYDKDFNNEADTPDNFQSRRPNTSFCFLDIRSPGLGDTAMYLCATSRVGLAGNEQFFGPGTRLTVL.